These 21 T cell receptor beta chains came from one sample sequenced in a study of blood T cell repertoires in COVID-19. Data came from immunoSEQ multiplex PCR; TCRdb stores just in-frame clones and leaves some out. The repertoire holds about 89,000 clones, with nearly 80% as singletons. Sequencing was performed on peripheral blood. The receptors originated from a man between 65 and 79 years old with COVID-19, enrolled during active disease.

The chain employs TRBV7-8 and TRBJ1-1; D unclear. This CDR3 is built from 18 residues. Deletions cut 1 base from V and 0 bases from J, with 18 bases between. Germline V gene sequence: CDR1 SGHVS, CDR2 FQNEAQ. The CDR3 nucleotides are TGTGCCAGCAGCTTAGAGTGGAGGGCTACCCAGTTGAACACTGAAGCTTTCTTT. Residues: CASSLEWRATQLNTEAFF.

This clone was found once. V usage is TRBV6-2 or TRBV6-3 and J usage is TRBJ1-1, with 7 bases lining up with TRBD1. Germline CDR1 MNHEY, CDR2 SVGEGT. Unmatched junction bases numbered 13, after V lost 4 bases and J lost 5 bases. The CDR3 runs 16 residues. In nucleotides, the CDR3 is TGTGCCAGCAGTTCAGGGACAGATTGGCGAGGAACTGAAGCTTTCTTT. This translates into CASSSGTDWRGTEAFF.

Concerning this clone: A read error may account for a junction end that differs from germline. The genes are TRBV6-2 or TRBV6-3 and TRBJ1-6, with a possible D match to TRBD1 (5 bases). Germline lookup yields CDR1 MNHEY and CDR2 SVGEGT. The CDR3 extends over 14 amino acids. The CDR3: CACSWTPSNSPLHF. CDR3 nucleotides: TGTGCCTGCAGCTGGACACCGAGTAATTCACCCCTCCACTTT.

J is TRBJ1-2 and V is TRBV27, with 7 bases lining up with TRBD1. The germline V gene has CDR1 MNHEY and CDR2 SMNVEV (reference sequence). V lost 8 bases and J lost 8; bases outside the gene matches: 11. The CDR3 covers 13 residues. This CDR3 reads CASGQEALGGYTF. The CDR3 region has the DNA TGTGCCAGCGGACAGGAAGCCTTAGGGGGCTACACCTTC.

The V call is TRBV13, the J call TRBJ2-1, with D perhaps matching TRBD2 (5 bases). The CDR3 length is 15 residues. Trimming stripped 2 bases from V and 10 bases from J, with 18 bases between. Germline-derived CDR1 and CDR2 are PRHDT and FYEKMQ (reference sequence). The CDR3 here is CASSLYRDQRIEQFF. As DNA, the CDR3 is TGTGCCAGCAGCTTATACCGGGATCAGCGCATCGAGCAGTTCTTC.

This chain links TRBV2 with TRBJ2-5; 13 bases match TRBD2. The V and J ends lost 4 bases and 3 bases, in that order; junction bases with no gene match: 14. Germline V gene sequence: CDR1 SNHLY, CDR2 FYNNEI. This CDR3 is built from 19 residues. The CDR3 DNA sequence: TGTGCCAGCAGTGGGGGACTAGCGGGAAAGGGCCCCAAAAAAGAGACCCAGTACTTC. Protein product: CASSGGLAGKGPKKETQYF.

The genes are TRBV7-2 and TRBJ1-3; a weak D match, TRBD1 (6 bases). CDR1 and CDR2 (germline): SGHTA, FQGNSA. The CDR3 has 15 amino acids. Trimming shortened V by 5 bases and J by 2 bases, and 13 bases separated the two germline ends. Here the CDR3 reads CASSLRGLPGNTIYF. CDR3 nucleotide sequence: TGTGCCAGCAGCCTCAGGGGCTTACCTGGAAACACCATATATTTT.

The chain is built from TRBV27 and TRBJ2-3, with 7 bases lining up with TRBD1. Germline-derived CDR1 and CDR2 are MNHEY and SMNVEV (reference sequence). V dropped 4 bases and J dropped 0; count of bases not matched to a gene: 4. This CDR3 comprises 15 residues. Here the CDR3 reads CASSSPGQSTDTQYF. DNA for the CDR3: TGTGCCAGCAGTTCCCCGGGACAGAGCACAGATACGCAGTATTTT.

V usage is TRBV7-9 and J usage is TRBJ2-7, with a tentative D call TRBD1 (5 bases). This CDR3 has 12 residues. Trimming pared 7 bases from V and 6 bases from J, leaving 13 bases between. Looked up from germline, CDR1 is SEHNR and CDR2 is FQNEAQ (reference sequence). Written as DNA, the CDR3 is TGTGCCAGCACACGTGTGGGGCTCGAGCAGTACTTC. This sequence encodes CASTRVGLEQYF.

This chain uses TRBV13 with TRBJ2-1; 15 nucleotides agree with TRBD2. With 5 bases clipped from V and 4 bases from J, the junction kept 3 bases outside the gene matches. The CDR3 extends over 16 amino acids. CDR1 and CDR2 from the germline V gene are PRHDT and FYEKMQ (reference sequence). The CDR3, as DNA: TGTGCCAGCAGCACGGGACTAGCGGGGGGTTACAATGAGCAGTTCTTC. This codes for CASSTGLAGGYNEQFF.

The J gene is TRBJ2-3, the V gene TRBV11-1; TRBD2 matches 9 bases. The CDR3 loop spans 14 amino acids. Germline loops: CDR1 SGHAT, CDR2 FQDESV (reference sequence). Trimming removed 5 bases from V and 9 bases from J; junction bases left unmatched: 9. Here the CDR3 reads CASSPTSGQSTQYF. The CDR3 nucleotides are TGTGCCAGCAGCCCTACTAGCGGGCAGAGCACGCAGTATTTT.

V and J are TRBV18 and TRBJ2-3; D perhaps matches TRBD1 (7 bases). The CDR3 extends over 14 amino acids. V was shortened by 8 bases and J by 0 bases, with 12 bases between the two germline ends. The germline gives CDR1 KGHSH, CDR2 LQKENI. The DNA for the CDR3 is TGTGCCAGCCAGGGGGGCAGGAGCACAGATACGCAGTATTTT. Translated, it gives CASQGGRSTDTQYF.

The chain is built from TRBV7-2 and TRBJ2-3, with 12 bases that match TRBD1. Germline CDR1 is SGHTA and CDR2 is FQGNSA. The J segment lost 2 bases and the V segment lost 5 bases, leaving 2 bases of the junction unmatched. This CDR3 spans 15 amino acids. The CDR3 DNA reads as TGTGCCAGCAGCCGGGGACAGGGGGCCACAGATACGCAGTATTTT. Protein sequence: CASSRGQGATDTQYF.

The gene calls are TRBV6-5 and TRBJ1-2; D is unresolved. Trimming took 2 bases from V and 0 from J, leaving 10 bases between them. Germline V gives CDR1 MNHEY, CDR2 SVGAGI. CDR3 length equals 15 residues. CDR3 region: CASSYRPRANYGYTF. DNA for the CDR3: TGTGCCAGCAGTTACCGCCCGAGAGCTAACTATGGCTACACCTTC.

This rearrangement joins TRBV28 to TRBJ2-3, with 12 bases lining up with TRBD2. V lost 1 base, J lost 4 bases, and 9 bases stayed unmatched. Germline CDR1 MDHEN, CDR2 SYDVKM. This CDR3 region has 18 residues. CDR3: CASSLLSGLAGNSDTQYF. For the CDR3, the DNA is TGTGCCAGCAGTTTATTAAGCGGACTAGCGGGAAACTCAGATACGCAGTATTTT.

The V gene is TRBV7-2, the J gene TRBJ2-3, with D unresolved. The germline V gene has CDR1 SGHTA and CDR2 FQGNSA. CDR3 length equals 15 residues. The V and J ends lost 5 bases and 7 bases respectively, with 19 bases between them. The CDR3 nucleotides read TGTGCCAGCAGCCCAATGTGGCAGGTTGTGCATACGCAGTATTTT. Translating gives CASSPMWQVVHTQYF.

This clone was observed a few times. The V and J genes are TRBV28 and TRBJ2-7; TRBD2 aligns across 10 bases. V was pared by 5 bases and J by 1 base, with 5 bases of the junction left unmatched. This CDR3 has 15 amino acids. CDR1 MDHEN and CDR2 SYDVKM come from the germline V gene. CDR3 DNA sequence: TGTGCCAGCAGTGCCGGGACTAGCGTATCCTACGAGCAGTACTTC. Its translation: CASSAGTSVSYEQYF.

This chain joins TRBV6-6 and TRBJ2-1; 9 nucleotides line up with TRBD1. The CDR3 has 16 residues. Germline V gene data show CDR1 as MNHNY and CDR2 as SVGAGI (reference sequence). With V trimmed by 6 bases and J by 4 bases, 10 bases remained unmatched. This CDR3 reads CASRNSGTGIYNEQFF. In DNA, the CDR3 is TGTGCCAGCAGGAACTCCGGGACAGGGATTTACAATGAGCAGTTCTTC.

The CDR3 loop is CASSLWGQGGTGELFF. The CDR3 region has the DNA TGCGCCAGCAGCTTATGGGGACAGGGAGGCACCGGGGAGCTGTTTTTT. The rearrangement joins TRBV5-1 to TRBJ2-2; 9 nucleotides match TRBD1. The germline V gene has CDR1 SGHRS and CDR2 YFSETQ. This CDR3 comprises 16 residues. The V and J ends lost 2 bases and 4 bases, in that order; junction bases with no gene match: 6. The full variable domain, with the rest looked up from reference TRBV5-1 and TRBJ2-2, is KAGVTQTPRYLIKTRGQQVTLSCSPISGHRSVSWYQQTPGQGLQFLFEYFSETQRNKGNFPGRFSGRQFSNSRSEMNVSTLELGDSALYLCASSLWGQGGTGELFFGEGSRLTVL.

V gene TRBV18 combines with J gene TRBJ2-5, with D uncertain. Germline CDR1 is KGHSH and CDR2 is LQKENI. This CDR3 spans 13 amino acids. Deletions cut 3 bases from V and 4 bases from J, with 9 bases between. CDR3 amino acids: CASSPNPRETQYF. The CDR3 coding sequence is TGTGCCAGCTCACCGAATCCGAGAGAGACCCAGTACTTC.

The chain has TRBV5-1 and TRBJ1-1, with a tentative D call TRBD1 (5 bases). V lost 4 bases to trimming and J lost 0 bases, with 16 bases between them. The length of the CDR3 is 16 residues. The germline V gene has CDR1 SGHRS and CDR2 YFSETQ. The CDR3 loop is CASSLRVLGVNTEAFF. CDR3 bases: TGCGCCAGCAGCCTACGGGTTCTAGGGGTGAACACTGAAGCTTTCTTT.